These T cell receptor beta chains were read from a single sample in a study of T cell repertoires in cytomegalovirus infection. TCRdb itself ran the reads through MiXCR, one entry per CDR3 protein. The table lists just under 500,000 distinct CDR3 sequences, 33% of them singletons, with about 17% in the top ten. The antigens of these receptors remain unknown. The sample here was cultured PBMCs, taken from culture after CMV antigen stimulation. The receptors shown here come from a human donor in good health (CMV status not recorded). Some clones in this sample may be carry-over from other donors' samples. The CDR3 runs from the conserved cysteine through the conserved F or W. A D gene is named only where the DNA matches it firmly.

V: TRBV12-3/TRBV12-4; D: .; CDR3: CASSRDELSYNEQFF
V: TRBV12-5; D: .; CDR3: CASGFGRAQANTGELFF
V: TRBV11-2; D: .; CDR3: CASSLVGRGNEQFF
V: TRBV18; D: TRBD2; CDR3: CASRRSGVYNEQFF
V: TRBV2; D: TRBD2; CDR3: CAMLRSSGPYNEQFF
V: TRBV5-6; D: .; CDR3: CASSLAGGRNEKLFF
V: TRBV12-3/TRBV12-4; D: TRBD1; CDR3: CASSSPDREDWNTEAFF
V: TRBV5-1; D: .; CDR3: CASSLGSRTKETQYF
V: TRBV6-1; D: TRBD1; CDR3: CASSTTGQGVNEKLFF
V: TRBV6-2/TRBV6-3; D: TRBD1; CDR3: CASSYRQGTGELFF
V: TRBV29-1; D: .; CDR3: CSAGRVANEQFF
V: TRBV18; D: .; CDR3: CASSPPALVYRAHEQYF
V: TRBV27; D: TRBD1; CDR3: CASSRGQVDAQPQHF
V: TRBV7-2; D: .; CDR3: CASSLEALLYGDTF
V: TRBV5-6; D: .; CDR3: CASSSGTSHRELFF
V: TRBV19; D: .; CDR3: CATIDRGGARNTEAFF
V: TRBV9; D: .; CDR3: CASSVSGETQYF
V: TRBV29-1; D: .; CDR3: CSVGTETFRYF
V: TRBV7-2; D: TRBD2; CDR3: CASSLEGTSGDEQFF
V: TRBV29-1; D: TRBD1; CDR3: CSVAGQGMETQYF
V: TRBV4-2; D: TRBD1; CDR3: CASRADRDTEAFF
V: TRBV19; D: .; CDR3: CASSPARGEQPQHF
V: TRBV7-2; D: .; CDR3: CASSPMDQETQYF
V: TRBV7-8; D: TRBD2; CDR3: CASSSYSGRAGEQYF
V: TRBV24-1; D: .; CDR3: CATSPTGDRGNQHF
V: TRBV20-1; D: .; CDR3: CSAKRRSTGELFF
V: TRBV7-6; D: .; CDR3: CASSSLRSSYNEQFF
V: TRBV11-2; D: TRBD2; CDR3: CASSSPSGSPDTQYF
V: TRBV7-2; D: .; CDR3: CASSPGVSGTDTQYF
V: TRBV19; D: TRBD1; CDR3: CASSGYRGPGQPQHF
V: TRBV28; D: TRBD2; CDR3: CASTYGGRAEEQYF